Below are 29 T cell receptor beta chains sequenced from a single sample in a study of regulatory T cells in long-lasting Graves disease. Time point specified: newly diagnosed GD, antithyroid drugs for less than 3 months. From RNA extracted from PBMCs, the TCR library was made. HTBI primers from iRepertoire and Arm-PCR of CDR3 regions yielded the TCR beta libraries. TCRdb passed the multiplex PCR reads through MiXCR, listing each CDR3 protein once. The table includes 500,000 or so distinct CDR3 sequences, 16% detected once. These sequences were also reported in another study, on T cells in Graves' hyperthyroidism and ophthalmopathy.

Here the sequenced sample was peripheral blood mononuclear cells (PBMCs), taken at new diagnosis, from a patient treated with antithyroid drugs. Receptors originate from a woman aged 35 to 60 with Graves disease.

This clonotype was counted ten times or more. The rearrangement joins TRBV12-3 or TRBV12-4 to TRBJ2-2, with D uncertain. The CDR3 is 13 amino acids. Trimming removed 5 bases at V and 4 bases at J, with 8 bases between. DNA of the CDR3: TGTGCCAGCAGTCCTGGCCTCACCGGGGAGCTGTTTTTT. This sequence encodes CASSPGLTGELFF.

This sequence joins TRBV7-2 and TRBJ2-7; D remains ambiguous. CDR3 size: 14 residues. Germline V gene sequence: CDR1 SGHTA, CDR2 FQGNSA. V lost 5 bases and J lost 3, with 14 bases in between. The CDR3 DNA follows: TGTGCCAGCAGCCCACGAAGATTTAGCTACGAGCAGTACTTC. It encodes CASSPRRFSYEQYF.

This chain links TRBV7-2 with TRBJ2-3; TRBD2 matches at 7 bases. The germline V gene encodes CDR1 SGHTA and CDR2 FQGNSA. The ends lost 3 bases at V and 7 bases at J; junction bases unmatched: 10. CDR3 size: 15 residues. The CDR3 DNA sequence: TGTGCCAGCAGCTTGGACGCGGGAGCGGGGAATACGCAGTATTTT. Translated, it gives CASSLDAGAGNTQYF.

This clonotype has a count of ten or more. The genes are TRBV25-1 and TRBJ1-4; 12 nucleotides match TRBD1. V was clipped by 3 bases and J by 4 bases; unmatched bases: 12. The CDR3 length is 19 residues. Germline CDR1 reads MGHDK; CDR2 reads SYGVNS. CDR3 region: CASSDLGQGASSVNEKLFF. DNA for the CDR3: TGTGCCAGCAGTGACTTGGGACAGGGGGCGAGTTCGGTTAATGAAAAACTGTTTTTT.

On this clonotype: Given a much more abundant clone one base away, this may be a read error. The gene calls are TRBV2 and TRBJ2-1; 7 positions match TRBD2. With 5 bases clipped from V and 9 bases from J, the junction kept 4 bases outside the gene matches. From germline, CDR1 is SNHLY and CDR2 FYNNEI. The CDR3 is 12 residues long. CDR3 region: CASSSSGSEQFF. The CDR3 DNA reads TGTGCCAGCAGTTCTAGCGGTAGTGAGCAGTTCTTC.

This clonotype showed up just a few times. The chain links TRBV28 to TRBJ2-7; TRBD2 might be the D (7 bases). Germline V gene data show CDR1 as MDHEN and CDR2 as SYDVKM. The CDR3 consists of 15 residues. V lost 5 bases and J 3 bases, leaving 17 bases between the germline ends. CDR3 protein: CASSDRGGGSYEQYF. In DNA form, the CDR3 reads TGTGCCAGCAGTGACCGAGGGGGGGGGAGCTACGAGCAGTACTTC.

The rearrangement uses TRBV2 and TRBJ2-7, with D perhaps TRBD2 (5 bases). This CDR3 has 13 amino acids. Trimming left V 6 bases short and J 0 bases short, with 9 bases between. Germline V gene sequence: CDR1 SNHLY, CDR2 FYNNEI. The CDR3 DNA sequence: TGTGCCAGCAGCGCCGGGGACTCCTACGAGCAGTACTTC. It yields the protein CASSAGDSYEQYF.

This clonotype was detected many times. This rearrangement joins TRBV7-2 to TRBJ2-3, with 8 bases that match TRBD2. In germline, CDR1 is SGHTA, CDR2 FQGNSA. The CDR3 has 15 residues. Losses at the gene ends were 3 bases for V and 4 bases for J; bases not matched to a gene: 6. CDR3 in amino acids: CASSFSGDSSDTQYF. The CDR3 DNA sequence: TGTGCCAGCAGCTTTAGCGGGGATAGTTCAGATACGCAGTATTTT.

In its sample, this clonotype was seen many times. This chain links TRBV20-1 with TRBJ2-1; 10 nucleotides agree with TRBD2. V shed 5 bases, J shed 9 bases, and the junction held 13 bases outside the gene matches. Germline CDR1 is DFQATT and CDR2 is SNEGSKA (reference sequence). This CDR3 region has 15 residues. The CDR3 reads CSAPRGSGGVGEQFF. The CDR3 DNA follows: TGCAGTGCTCCCCGAGGGAGCGGGGGGGTCGGTGAGCAGTTCTTC.

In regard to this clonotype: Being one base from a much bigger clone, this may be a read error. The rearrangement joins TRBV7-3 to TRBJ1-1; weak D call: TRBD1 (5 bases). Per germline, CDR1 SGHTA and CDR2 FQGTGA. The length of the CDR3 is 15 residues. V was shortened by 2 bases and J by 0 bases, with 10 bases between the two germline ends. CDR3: CASSLAGVMNTEAFF. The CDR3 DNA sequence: TGTGCCAGCAGCTTAGCGGGGGTGATGAACACTGAAGCTTTCTTT.

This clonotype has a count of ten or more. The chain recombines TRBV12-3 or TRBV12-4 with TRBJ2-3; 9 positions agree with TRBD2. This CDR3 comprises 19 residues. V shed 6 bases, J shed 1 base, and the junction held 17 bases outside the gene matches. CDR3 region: CASSRPWASGTTGTDTQYF. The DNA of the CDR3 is TGTGCCAGCAGCAGGCCCTGGGCTAGCGGGACTACTGGCACAGATACGCAGTATTTT.

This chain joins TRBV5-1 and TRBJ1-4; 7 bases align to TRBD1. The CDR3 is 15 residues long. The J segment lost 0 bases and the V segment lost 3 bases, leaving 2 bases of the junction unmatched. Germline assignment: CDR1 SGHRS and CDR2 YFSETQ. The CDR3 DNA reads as TGCGCCAGCAGCTGGACAGGCTCAACTAATGAAAAACTGTTTTTT. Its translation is CASSWTGSTNEKLFF.

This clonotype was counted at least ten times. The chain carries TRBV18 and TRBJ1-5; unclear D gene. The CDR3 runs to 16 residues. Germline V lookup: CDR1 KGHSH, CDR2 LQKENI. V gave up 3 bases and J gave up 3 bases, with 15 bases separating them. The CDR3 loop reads CASSPYSGSFNQPQHF. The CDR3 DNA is TGTGCCAGCTCACCTTACTCCGGTAGCTTCAATCAGCCCCAGCATTTT. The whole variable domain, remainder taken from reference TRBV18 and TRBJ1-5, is NAGVMQNPRHLVRRRGQEARLRCSPMKGHSHVYWYRQLPEEGLKFMVYLQKENIIDESGMPKERFSAEFPKEGPSILRIQQVVRGDSAAYFCASSPYSGSFNQPQHFGDGTRLSIL.

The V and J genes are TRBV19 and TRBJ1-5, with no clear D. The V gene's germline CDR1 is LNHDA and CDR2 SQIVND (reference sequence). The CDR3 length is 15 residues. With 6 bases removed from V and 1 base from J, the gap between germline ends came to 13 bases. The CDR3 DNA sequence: TGTGCCAGTAGCATAATCGGTGGGAGCAATCAGCCCCAGCATTTT. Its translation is CASSIIGGSNQPQHF.

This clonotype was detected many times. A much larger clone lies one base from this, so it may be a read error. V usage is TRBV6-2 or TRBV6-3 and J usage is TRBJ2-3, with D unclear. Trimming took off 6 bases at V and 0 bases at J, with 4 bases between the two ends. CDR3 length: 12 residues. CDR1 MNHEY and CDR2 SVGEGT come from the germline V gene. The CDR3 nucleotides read TGTGCCAGCAGGCCAAGCACAGATACGCAGTATTTT. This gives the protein CASRPSTDTQYF.

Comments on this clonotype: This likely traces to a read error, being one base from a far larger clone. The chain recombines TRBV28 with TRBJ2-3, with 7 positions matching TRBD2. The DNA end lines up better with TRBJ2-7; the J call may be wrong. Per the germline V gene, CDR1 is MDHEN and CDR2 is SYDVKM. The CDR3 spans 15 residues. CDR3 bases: TGTGCCAGCACGTCTCCGGGGGGTATGGACAATGAGCAGTACTTC. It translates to CASTSPGGMDNEQYF.

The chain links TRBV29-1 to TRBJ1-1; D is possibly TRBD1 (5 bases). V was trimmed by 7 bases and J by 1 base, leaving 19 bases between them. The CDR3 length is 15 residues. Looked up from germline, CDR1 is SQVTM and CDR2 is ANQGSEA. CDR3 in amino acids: CSAREKQVGNTEAFF. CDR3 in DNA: TGCAGCGCCCGAGAAAAACAGGTCGGGAACACTGAAGCTTTCTTT. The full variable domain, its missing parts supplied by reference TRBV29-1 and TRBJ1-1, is SAVISQKPSRDICQRGTSLTIQCQVDSQVTMMFWYRQQPGQSLTLIATANQGSEATYESGFVIDKFPISRPNLTFSTLTVSNMSPEDSSIYLCSAREKQVGNTEAFFGQGTRLTVV.

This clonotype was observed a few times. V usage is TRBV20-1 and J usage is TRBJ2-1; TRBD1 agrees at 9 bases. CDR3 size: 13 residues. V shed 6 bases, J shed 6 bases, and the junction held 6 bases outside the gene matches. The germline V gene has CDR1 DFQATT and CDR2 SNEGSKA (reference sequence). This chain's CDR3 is CSAGRQGVNEQFF. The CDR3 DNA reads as TGCAGTGCGGGACGACAGGGGGTCAATGAGCAGTTCTTC.

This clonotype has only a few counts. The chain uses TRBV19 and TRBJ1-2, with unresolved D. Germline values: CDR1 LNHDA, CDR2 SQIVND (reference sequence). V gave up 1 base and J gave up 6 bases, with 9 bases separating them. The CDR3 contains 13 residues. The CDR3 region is CASSIAIYDGYTF. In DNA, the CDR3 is TGTGCCAGTAGTATAGCTATTTACGATGGCTACACCTTC.

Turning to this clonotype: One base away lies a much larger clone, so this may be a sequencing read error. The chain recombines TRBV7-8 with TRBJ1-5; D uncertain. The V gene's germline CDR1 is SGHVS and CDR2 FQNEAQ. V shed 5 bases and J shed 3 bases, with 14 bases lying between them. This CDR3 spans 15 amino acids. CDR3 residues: CASSPDPIFNQPQHF. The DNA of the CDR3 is TGTGCCAGCAGCCCGGACCCGATATTCAATCAGCCCCAGCATTTT.

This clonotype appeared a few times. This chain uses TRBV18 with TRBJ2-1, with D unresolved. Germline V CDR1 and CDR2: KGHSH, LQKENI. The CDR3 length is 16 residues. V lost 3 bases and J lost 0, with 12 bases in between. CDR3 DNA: TGTGCCAGCTCACCCTTAGGCACCATCTCCTACAATGAGCAGTTCTTC. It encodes CASSPLGTISYNEQFF.

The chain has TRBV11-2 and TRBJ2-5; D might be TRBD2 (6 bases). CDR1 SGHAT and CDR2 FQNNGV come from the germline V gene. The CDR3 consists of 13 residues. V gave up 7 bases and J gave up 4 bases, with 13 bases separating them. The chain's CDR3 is CASTSGRGETQYF. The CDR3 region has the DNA TGTGCCAGCACCTCGGGGCGGGGAGAGACCCAGTACTTC.

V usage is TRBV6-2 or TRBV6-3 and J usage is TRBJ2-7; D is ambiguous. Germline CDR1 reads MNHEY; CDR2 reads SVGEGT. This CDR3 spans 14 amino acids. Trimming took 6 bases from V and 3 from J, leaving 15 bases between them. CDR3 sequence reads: CASSLGFPLYEQYF. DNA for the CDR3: TGTGCCAGCAGCCTTGGATTCCCCCTCTACGAGCAGTACTTC.

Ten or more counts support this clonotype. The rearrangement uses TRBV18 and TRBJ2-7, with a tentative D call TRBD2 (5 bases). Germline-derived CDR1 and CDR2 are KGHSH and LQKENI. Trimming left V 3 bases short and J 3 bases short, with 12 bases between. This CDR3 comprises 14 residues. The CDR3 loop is CASSPWAGDYEQYF. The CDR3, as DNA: TGTGCCAGCTCACCCTGGGCGGGCGACTACGAGCAGTACTTC. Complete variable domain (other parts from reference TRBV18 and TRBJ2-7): NAGVMQNPRHLVRRRGQEARLRCSPMKGHSHVYWYRQLPEEGLKFMVYLQKENIIDESGMPKERFSAEFPKEGPSILRIQQVVRGDSAAYFCASSPWAGDYEQYFGPGTRLTVT.

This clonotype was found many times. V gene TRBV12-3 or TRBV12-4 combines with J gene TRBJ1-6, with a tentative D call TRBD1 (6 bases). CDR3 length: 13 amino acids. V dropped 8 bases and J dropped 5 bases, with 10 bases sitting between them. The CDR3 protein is CASSAGDNSPLHF. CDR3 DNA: TGTGCCAGCTCCGCAGGGGATAATTCACCCCTCCACTTT.

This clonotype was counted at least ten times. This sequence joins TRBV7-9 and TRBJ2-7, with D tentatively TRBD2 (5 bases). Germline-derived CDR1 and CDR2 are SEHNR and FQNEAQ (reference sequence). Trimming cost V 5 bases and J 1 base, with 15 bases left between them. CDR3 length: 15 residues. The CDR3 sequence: CASSLQRGQSYEQYF. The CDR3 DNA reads TGTGCCAGCAGCCTTCAGCGAGGGCAGTCCTACGAGCAGTACTTC.

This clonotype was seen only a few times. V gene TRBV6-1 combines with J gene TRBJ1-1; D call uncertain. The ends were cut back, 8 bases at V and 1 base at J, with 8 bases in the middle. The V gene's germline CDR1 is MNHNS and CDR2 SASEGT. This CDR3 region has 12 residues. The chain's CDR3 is CASGQQNTEAFF. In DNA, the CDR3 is TGTGCCAGCGGGCAGCAGAACACTGAAGCTTTCTTT.

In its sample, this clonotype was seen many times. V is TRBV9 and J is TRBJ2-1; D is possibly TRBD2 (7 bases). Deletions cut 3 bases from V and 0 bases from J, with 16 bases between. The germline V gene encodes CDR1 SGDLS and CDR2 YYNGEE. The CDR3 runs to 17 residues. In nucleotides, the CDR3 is TGTGCCAGCAGCGCGGGGGCGGGGGTAAGCTCCTACAATGAGCAGTTCTTC. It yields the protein CASSAGAGVSSYNEQFF.

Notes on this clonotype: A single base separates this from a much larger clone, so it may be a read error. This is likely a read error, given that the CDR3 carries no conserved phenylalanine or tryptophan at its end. The CDR3 DNA is TGCGCCAGCAGCCAAGTTAGGACTAGCGGAACCTACGAGCAGTACTTA. It yields the protein CASSQVRTSGTYEQYL. This chain links TRBV4-1 with TRBJ2-7, with 10 positions matching TRBD2. V lost 1 base to trimming and J lost 2 bases; unmatched junction nucleotides: 5. Germline lookup yields CDR1 MGHRA and CDR2 YSYEKL. This CDR3 is built from 16 residues.